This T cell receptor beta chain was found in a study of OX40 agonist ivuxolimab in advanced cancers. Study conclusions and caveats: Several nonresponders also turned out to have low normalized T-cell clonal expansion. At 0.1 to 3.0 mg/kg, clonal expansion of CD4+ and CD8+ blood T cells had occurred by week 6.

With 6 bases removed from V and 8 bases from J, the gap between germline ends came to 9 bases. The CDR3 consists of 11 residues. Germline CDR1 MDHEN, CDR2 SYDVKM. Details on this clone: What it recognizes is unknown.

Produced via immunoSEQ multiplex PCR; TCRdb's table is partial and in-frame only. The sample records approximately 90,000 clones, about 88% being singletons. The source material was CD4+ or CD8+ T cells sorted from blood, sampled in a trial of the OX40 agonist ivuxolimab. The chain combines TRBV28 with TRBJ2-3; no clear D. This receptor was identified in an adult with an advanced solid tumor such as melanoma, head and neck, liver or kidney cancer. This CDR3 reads CASSSGRTQYF. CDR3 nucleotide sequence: TGTGCCAGCAGCTCCGGGCGTACGCAGTATTTT. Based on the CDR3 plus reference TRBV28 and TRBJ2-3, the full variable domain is DVKVTQSSRYLVKRTGEKVFLECVQDMDHENMFWYRQDPGLGLRLIYFSYDVKMKEKGDIPEGYSVSREKKERFSLILESASTNQTSMYLCASSSGRTQYFGPGTRLTVL.